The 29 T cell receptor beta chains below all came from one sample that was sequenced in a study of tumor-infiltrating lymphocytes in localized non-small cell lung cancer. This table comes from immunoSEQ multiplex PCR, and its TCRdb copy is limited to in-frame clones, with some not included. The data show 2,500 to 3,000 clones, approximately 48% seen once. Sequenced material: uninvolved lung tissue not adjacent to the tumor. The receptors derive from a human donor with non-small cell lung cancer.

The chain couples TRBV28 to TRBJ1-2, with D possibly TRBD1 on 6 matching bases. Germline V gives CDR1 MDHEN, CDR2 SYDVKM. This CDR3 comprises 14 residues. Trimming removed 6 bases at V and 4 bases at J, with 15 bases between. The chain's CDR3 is CASRAGTQIYGYTF. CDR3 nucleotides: TGTGCCAGCAGGGCCGGGACACAAATCTATGGCTACACCTTC.

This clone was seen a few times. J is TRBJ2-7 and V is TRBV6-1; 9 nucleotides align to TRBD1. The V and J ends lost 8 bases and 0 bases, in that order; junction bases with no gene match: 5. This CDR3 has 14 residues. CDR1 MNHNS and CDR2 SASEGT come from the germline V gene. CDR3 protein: CASVGQGSSYEQYF. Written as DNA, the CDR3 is TGTGCCAGCGTGGGACAGGGTAGCTCCTACGAGCAGTACTTC.

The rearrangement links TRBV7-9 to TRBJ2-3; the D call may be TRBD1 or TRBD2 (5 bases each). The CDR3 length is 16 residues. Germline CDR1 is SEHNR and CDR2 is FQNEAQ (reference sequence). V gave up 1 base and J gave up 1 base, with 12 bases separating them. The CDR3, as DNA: TGTGCCAGCAGCTTAGGAGGGGCACGGCGCACAGATACGCAGTATTTT. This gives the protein CASSLGGARRTDTQYF.

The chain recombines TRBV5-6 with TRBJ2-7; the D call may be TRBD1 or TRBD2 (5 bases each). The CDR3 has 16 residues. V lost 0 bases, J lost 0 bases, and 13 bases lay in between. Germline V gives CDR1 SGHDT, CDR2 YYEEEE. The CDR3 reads CASSLAWDGYSYEQYF. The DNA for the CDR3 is TGTGCCAGCAGCTTGGCCTGGGACGGCTACTCCTACGAGCAGTACTTC.

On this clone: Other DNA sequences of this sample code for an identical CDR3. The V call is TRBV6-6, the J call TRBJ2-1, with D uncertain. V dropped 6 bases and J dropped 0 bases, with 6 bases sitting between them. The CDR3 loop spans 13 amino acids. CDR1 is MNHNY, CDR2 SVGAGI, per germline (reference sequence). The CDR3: CASSRDSYNEQFF. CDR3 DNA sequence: TGTGCCAGCAGCCGCGACTCCTACAATGAGCAGTTCTTC.

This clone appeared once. CDR3 protein: CASTRGLVKTPLHF. The CDR3 nucleotides read TGTGCCAGCACCCGCGGCCTTGTTAAGACACCCCTCCACTTT. V is TRBV5-8 and J is TRBJ1-6; D remains unclear. The CDR3 length is 14 residues. Trimming pared 6 bases from V and 11 bases from J, leaving 18 bases between. The V gene's germline CDR1 is SGHTS and CDR2 YDEGEE. The variable domain in full, completed from reference TRBV5-8 and TRBJ1-6, reads EAGVTQSPTHLIKTRGQQATLRCSPISGHTSVYWYQQALGLGLQFLLWYDEGEERNRGNFPPRFSGRQFPNYSSELNVNALELEDSALYLCASTRGLVKTPLHFGNGTRLTVT.

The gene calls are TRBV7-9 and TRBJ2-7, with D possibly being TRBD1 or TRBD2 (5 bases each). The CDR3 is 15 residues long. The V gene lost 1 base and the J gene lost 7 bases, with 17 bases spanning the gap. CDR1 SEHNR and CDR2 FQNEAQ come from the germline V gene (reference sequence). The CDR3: CASSLGMGERREQYF. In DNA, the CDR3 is TGTGCCAGCAGCTTAGGTATGGGGGAGAGGAGGGAGCAGTACTTC.

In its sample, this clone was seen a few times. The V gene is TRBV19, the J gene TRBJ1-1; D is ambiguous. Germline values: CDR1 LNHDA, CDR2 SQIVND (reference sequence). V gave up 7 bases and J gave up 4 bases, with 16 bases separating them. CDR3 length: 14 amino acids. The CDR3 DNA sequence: TGTGCCAGTATGTCAGGCCGGGAGCGCACTGAAGCTTTCTTT. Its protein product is CASMSGRERTEAFF.

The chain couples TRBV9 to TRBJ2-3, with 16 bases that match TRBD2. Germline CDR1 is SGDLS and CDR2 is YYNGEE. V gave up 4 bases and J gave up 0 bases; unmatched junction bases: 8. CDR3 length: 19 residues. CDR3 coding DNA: TGTGCCAGCAGCCCCGAGGGACTAGCGGGGGGGCGGAGCACAGATACGCAGTATTTT. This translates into CASSPEGLAGGRSTDTQYF.

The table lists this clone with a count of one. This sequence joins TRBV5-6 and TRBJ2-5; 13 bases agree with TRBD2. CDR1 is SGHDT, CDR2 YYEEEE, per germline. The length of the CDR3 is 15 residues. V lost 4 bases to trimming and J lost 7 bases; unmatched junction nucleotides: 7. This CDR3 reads CASSRGLAGEGTQYF. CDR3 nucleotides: TGTGCCAGCAGCCGTGGACTAGCGGGAGAGGGGACCCAGTACTTC.

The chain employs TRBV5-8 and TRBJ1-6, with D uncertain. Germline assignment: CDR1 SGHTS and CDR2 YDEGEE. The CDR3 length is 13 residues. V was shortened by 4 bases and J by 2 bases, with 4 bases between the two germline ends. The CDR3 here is CASSTAYNSPLHF. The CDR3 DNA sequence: TGTGCCAGCAGCACAGCCTATAATTCACCCCTCCACTTT.

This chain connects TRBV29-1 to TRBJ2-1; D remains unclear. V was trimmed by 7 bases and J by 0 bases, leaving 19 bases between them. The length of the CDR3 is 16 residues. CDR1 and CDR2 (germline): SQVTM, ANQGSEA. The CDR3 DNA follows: TGCAGCGCCCTCCGAATGGCGGCCAGCTCCTACAATGAGCAGTTCTTC. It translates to CSALRMAASSYNEQFF.

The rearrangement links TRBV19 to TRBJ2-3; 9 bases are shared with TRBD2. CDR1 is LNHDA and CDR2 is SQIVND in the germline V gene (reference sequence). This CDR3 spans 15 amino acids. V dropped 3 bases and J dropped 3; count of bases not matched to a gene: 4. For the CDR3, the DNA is TGTGCCAGTAGTATGAGGCTAGCGGGGACAGATACGCAGTATTTT. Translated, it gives CASSMRLAGTDTQYF.

The DNA of the CDR3 is TGTGCCAGCAGCCTCGCGGCCGGACGCGGAGCTTTCTTT. Amino acids: CASSLAAGRGAFF. The chain recombines TRBV5-4 with TRBJ1-1; D is unclear. CDR3 size: 13 residues. Germline V CDR1 and CDR2: SGHNT, YYREEE (reference sequence). Trimming took 4 bases from V and 10 from J, leaving 17 bases between them.

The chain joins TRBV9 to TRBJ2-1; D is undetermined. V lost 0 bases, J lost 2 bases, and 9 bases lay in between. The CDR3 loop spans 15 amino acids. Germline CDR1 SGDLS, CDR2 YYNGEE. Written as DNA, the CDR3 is TGTGCCAGCAGCGTAGTGGGCAGCGCCTACAATGAGCAGTTCTTC. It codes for CASSVVGSAYNEQFF.

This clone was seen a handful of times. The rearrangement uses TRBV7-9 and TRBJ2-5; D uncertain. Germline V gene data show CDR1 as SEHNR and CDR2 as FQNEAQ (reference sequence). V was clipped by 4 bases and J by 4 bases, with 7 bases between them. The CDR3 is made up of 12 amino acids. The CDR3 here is CASSSEVETQYF. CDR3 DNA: TGTGCCAGCAGCTCGGAAGTAGAGACCCAGTACTTC. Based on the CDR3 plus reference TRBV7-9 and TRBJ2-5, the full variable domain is DTGVSQNPRHKITKRGQNVTFRCDPISEHNRLYWYRQTLGQGPEFLTYFQNEAQLEKSRLLSDRFSAERPKGSFSTLEIQRTEQGDSAMYLCASSSEVETQYFGPGTRLLVL.

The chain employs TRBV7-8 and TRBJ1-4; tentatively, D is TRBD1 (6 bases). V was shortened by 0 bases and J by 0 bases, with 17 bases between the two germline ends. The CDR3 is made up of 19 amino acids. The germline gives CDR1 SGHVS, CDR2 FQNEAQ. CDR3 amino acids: CASSLAVGQGFTTNEKLFF. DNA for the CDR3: TGTGCCAGCAGCTTAGCGGTTGGTCAGGGGTTCACAACTAATGAAAAACTGTTTTTT.

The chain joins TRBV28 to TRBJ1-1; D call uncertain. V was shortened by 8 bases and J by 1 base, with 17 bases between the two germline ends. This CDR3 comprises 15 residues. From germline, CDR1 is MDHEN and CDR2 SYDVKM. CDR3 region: CASPPNKSPNTEAFF. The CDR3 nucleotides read TGTGCCAGCCCTCCAAATAAAAGCCCGAACACTGAAGCTTTCTTT.

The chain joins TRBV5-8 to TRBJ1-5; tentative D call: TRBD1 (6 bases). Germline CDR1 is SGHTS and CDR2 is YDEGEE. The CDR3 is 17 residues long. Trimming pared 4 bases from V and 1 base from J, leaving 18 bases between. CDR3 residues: CASSAILQGVSNQPQHF. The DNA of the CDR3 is TGTGCCAGCAGCGCCATCTTACAGGGAGTGAGCAATCAGCCCCAGCATTTT.

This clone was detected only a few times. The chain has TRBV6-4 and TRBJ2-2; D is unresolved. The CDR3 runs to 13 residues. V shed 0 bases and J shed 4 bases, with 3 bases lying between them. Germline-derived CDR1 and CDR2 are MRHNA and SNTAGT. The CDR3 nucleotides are TGTGCCAGCAGTGACTCGAGCACCGGGGAGCTGTTTTTT. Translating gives CASSDSSTGELFF.

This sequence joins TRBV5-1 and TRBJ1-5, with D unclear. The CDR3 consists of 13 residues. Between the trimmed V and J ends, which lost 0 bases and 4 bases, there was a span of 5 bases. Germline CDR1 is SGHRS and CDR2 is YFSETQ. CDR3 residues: CASSLGRNQPQHF. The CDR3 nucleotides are TGCGCCAGCAGCTTGGGTAGGAATCAGCCCCAGCATTTT.

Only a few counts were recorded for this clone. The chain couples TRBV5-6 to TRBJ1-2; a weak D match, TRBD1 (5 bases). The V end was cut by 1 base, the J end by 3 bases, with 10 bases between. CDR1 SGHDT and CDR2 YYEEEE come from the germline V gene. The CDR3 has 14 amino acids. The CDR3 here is CASSLKWGDYGYTF. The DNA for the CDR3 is TGTGCCAGCAGCTTGAAGTGGGGGGACTATGGCTACACCTTC.

CDR3 nucleotide sequence: TGTGCCAGCAGTTTAAGAGCGGACGATCTCGAGACCCAGTACTTC. It yields the protein CASSLRADDLETQYF. The chain has TRBV28 and TRBJ2-5, with TRBD2 as a possible D gene (5 bases). Germline V lookup: CDR1 MDHEN, CDR2 SYDVKM. Trimming cost V 2 bases and J 5 bases, with 15 bases left between them. The CDR3 length is 15 residues.

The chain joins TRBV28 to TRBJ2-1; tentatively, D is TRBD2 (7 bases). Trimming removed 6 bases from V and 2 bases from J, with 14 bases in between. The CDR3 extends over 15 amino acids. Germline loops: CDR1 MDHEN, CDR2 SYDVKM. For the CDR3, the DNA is TGTGCCAGCAGCCAACAGGGAGGGGCCTACAATGAGCAGTTCTTC. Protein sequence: CASSQQGGAYNEQFF. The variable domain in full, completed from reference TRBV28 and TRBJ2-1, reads DVKVTQSSRYLVKRTGEKVFLECVQDMDHENMFWYRQDPGLGLRLIYFSYDVKMKEKGDIPEGYSVSREKKERFSLILESASTNQTSMYLCASSQQGGAYNEQFFGPGTRLTVL.

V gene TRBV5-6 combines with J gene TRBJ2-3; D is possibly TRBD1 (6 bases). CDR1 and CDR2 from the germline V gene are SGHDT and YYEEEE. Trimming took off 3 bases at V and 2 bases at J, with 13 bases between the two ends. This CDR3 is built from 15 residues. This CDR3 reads CASSYSGDITDTQYF. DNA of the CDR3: TGTGCCAGCAGCTATTCAGGGGATATCACAGATACGCAGTATTTT.

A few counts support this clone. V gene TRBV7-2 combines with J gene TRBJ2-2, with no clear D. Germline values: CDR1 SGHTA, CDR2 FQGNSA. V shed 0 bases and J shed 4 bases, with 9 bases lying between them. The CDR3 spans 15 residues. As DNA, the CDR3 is TGTGCCAGCAGCTTAGCGGGGTACGCCACCGGGGAGCTGTTTTTT. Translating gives CASSLAGYATGELFF.

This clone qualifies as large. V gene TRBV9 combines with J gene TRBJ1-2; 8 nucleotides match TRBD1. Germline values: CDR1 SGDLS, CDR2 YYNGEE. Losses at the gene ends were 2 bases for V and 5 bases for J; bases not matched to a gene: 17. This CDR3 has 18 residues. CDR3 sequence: CASSVVAQGGQGGYGYTF. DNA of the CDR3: TGTGCCAGCAGCGTCGTAGCCCAAGGCGGACAGGGAGGATATGGCTACACCTTC.

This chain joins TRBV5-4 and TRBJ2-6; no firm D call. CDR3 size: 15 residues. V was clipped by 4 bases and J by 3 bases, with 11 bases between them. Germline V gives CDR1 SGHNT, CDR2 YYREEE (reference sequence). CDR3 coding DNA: TGTGCCAGCAGCCCCCAGGTAGGTGGGGCCAACGTCCTGACTTTC. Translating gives CASSPQVGGANVLTF.

CDR3 region: CAWSMGGATGAKTQYF. CDR3 nucleotide sequence: TGTGCCTGGAGTATGGGGGGGGCCACAGGGGCCAAGACCCAGTACTTC. The chain joins TRBV30 to TRBJ2-5; D is perhaps TRBD1 or TRBD2 (7 bases each). CDR3 length equals 16 residues. Trimming stripped 2 bases from V and 6 bases from J, with 22 bases between. The germline V gene encodes CDR1 GTSNPN and CDR2 SVGIG (reference sequence).